The next 27 T cell receptor beta chains were all read from a single sample in a study of cytomegalovirus exposure and HLA in healthy donors. Data came from immunoSEQ multiplex PCR; TCRdb stores just in-frame clones and leaves some out. Here the sample spans about 220,000 clones, 75% to 90% being singletons. Sample: PBMCs. The receptors shown here come from a woman aged 25-40 years in good health and CMV-seropositive.

The genes are TRBV7-2 and TRBJ2-1; 8 bases agree with TRBD2. Germline CDR1 SGHTA, CDR2 FQGNSA. This CDR3 contains 17 residues. V lost 1 base and J lost 6; bases outside the gene matches: 11. The CDR3 region has the DNA TGTGCCAGCAGCTTAGATTTGGGCGGGAGGTTGCGCAATGAGCAGTTCTTC. It encodes CASSLDLGGRLRNEQFF.

The chain combines TRBV11-2 with TRBJ1-1; D remains ambiguous. Germline assignment: CDR1 SGHAT and CDR2 FQNNGV. This CDR3 spans 12 amino acids. Trimming stripped 6 bases from V and 0 bases from J, with 5 bases between. The CDR3 coding sequence is TGTGCCAGCAGGGCTTTGAACACTGAAGCTTTCTTT. Its translation: CASRALNTEAFF.

The genes are TRBV11-2 and TRBJ2-7, with 9 bases identical to TRBD2. Germline V gives CDR1 SGHAT, CDR2 FQNNGV. CDR3 length: 17 amino acids. The ends lost 3 bases at V and 3 bases at J; junction bases unmatched: 12. CDR3 sequence reads: CASSLALPGLALYEQYF. CDR3 DNA sequence: TGTGCCAGCAGCTTGGCACTTCCGGGACTAGCTCTCTACGAGCAGTACTTC.

The CDR3 nucleotides are TGCGCCAGCAGCCAAGATCAGGGCACCCCAGAGACCCAGTACTTC. This gives the protein CASSQDQGTPETQYF. This chain uses TRBV4-1 with TRBJ2-5, with D possibly matching TRBD1 (5 bases). V was trimmed by 0 bases and J by 4 bases, leaving 12 bases between them. CDR3 length: 15 residues. The germline V gene encodes CDR1 MGHRA and CDR2 YSYEKL.

V usage is TRBV11-2 and J usage is TRBJ2-6; D is unresolved. Trimming removed 8 bases from V and 1 base from J, with 9 bases in between. This CDR3 spans 14 amino acids. The germline V gene encodes CDR1 SGHAT and CDR2 FQNNGV. CDR3 residues: CASWLESGANVLTF. In nucleotides, the CDR3 is TGTGCCAGCTGGTTAGAATCTGGGGCCAACGTCCTGACTTTC.

The rearrangement uses TRBV4-1 and TRBJ2-7, with D perhaps matching TRBD1 (6 bases). Germline V gene sequence: CDR1 MGHRA, CDR2 YSYEKL. The CDR3 covers 13 residues. V dropped 3 bases and J dropped 2 bases, with 8 bases sitting between them. CDR3 protein: CASSQDSPYEQYF. CDR3 nucleotides: TGCGCCAGCAGCCAGGACAGTCCCTACGAGCAGTACTTC.

The rearrangement links TRBV6-5 to TRBJ2-1, with 7 bases identical to TRBD1. V lost 5 bases, J lost 8 bases, and 12 bases stayed unmatched. The CDR3 runs 15 residues. Germline CDR1 is MNHEY and CDR2 is SVGAGI. This chain's CDR3 is CASSTTGFAADEQFF. CDR3 DNA sequence: TGTGCCAGCAGTACGACAGGGTTCGCCGCCGATGAGCAGTTCTTC.

V and J are TRBV28 and TRBJ2-3, with D perhaps matching TRBD1 (6 bases). Looked up from germline, CDR1 is MDHEN and CDR2 is SYDVKM. V was cut by 5 bases and J by 2 bases, with 11 bases left in between. The CDR3 spans 14 residues. The CDR3 sequence is CASSPGTYTDTQYF. The CDR3 DNA reads as TGTGCCAGCAGTCCCGGGACATACACAGATACGCAGTATTTT.

The rearrangement uses TRBV5-6 and TRBJ2-1; perhaps D is TRBD1 or TRBD2 (5 bases each). The germline CDR1 and CDR2 sequences are SGHDT and YYEEEE. Trimming took 0 bases from V and 9 from J, leaving 16 bases between them. The CDR3 consists of 15 residues. CDR3 in DNA: TGTGCCAGCAGCTTGGGAGTAACAATGAGGGGTGAGCAGTTCTTC. It specifies CASSLGVTMRGEQFF.

The V gene is TRBV11-3, the J gene TRBJ2-1; tentatively, D is TRBD2 (5 bases). The germline V gene encodes CDR1 SGHNT and CDR2 YENEEA. V dropped 0 bases and J dropped 5 bases, with 20 bases sitting between them. The CDR3 is 18 residues long. CDR3 sequence (DNA): TGTGCCAGCAGCTTAGACGTTTATGAGTTCGGGAACCACAATGAGCAGTTCTTC. It specifies CASSLDVYEFGNHNEQFF.

There are a few counts of this clone. This chain connects TRBV11-2 to TRBJ2-7; D gene unclear. The CDR3 is made up of 12 amino acids. Per germline, CDR1 SGHAT and CDR2 FQNNGV. With 6 bases removed from V and 3 bases from J, the gap between germline ends came to 9 bases. The CDR3 loop is CASRFMGYEQYF. In DNA form, the CDR3 reads TGTGCCAGCAGATTTATGGGCTACGAGCAGTACTTC.

The genes are TRBV6-1 and TRBJ2-7, with unresolved D. The CDR3 totals 14 residues. Germline CDR1 MNHNS, CDR2 SASEGT. The V gene lost 6 bases and the J gene lost 2 bases, with 14 bases spanning the gap. CDR3 sequence (DNA): TGTGCCAGCAGACTCGGGTACCCGGCCTACGAGCAGTACTTC. As protein: CASRLGYPAYEQYF.

The J gene is TRBJ2-2, the V gene TRBV7-9; unclear D gene. This CDR3 region has 13 residues. Trimming removed 4 bases from V and 4 bases from J, with 7 bases in between. Looked up from germline, CDR1 is SEHNR and CDR2 is FQNEAQ (reference sequence). The CDR3: CASSSALTGELFF. The CDR3 DNA reads TGTGCCAGCAGCTCGGCACTCACCGGGGAGCTGTTTTTT.

This chain connects TRBV6-1 to TRBJ2-7; no clear D gene. The ends were cut back, 2 bases at V and 4 bases at J, with 9 bases in the middle. The CDR3 extends over 13 amino acids. Germline CDR1 MNHNS, CDR2 SASEGT. The DNA for the CDR3 is TGTGCCAGCAGTGAATACGGGCGATACGAGCAGTACTTC. Its protein product is CASSEYGRYEQYF.

This rearrangement joins TRBV6-1 to TRBJ1-2, with a possible D match to TRBD1 (5 bases). Deletions cut 6 bases from V and 8 bases from J, with 19 bases between. In germline, CDR1 is MNHNS, CDR2 SASEGT. The CDR3 runs 14 residues. The CDR3 spells CASRDPLGHGGYTF. DNA of the CDR3: TGTGCCAGCAGGGATCCCCTGGGGCACGGAGGCTACACCTTC.

This clone was seen just once. The genes are TRBV7-9 and TRBJ1-2; D gene ambiguous. The CDR3 length is 11 residues. The germline V and J ends were trimmed by 3 bases and 8 bases, with 7 bases remaining between them. In germline, CDR1 is SEHNR, CDR2 FQNEAQ (reference sequence). The DNA of the CDR3 is TGTGCCAGCAGCTTTGAAAGCGGCTACACCTTC. Translating gives CASSFESGYTF.

The J gene is TRBJ2-5, the V gene TRBV25-1; TRBD1 matches 11 bases. CDR1 and CDR2 from the germline V gene are MGHDK and SYGVNS. The CDR3 length is 15 residues. Trimming at V came to 1 base and at J to 5 bases, leaving 3 bases not matched to a gene. The CDR3 loop reads CASSEWGQGGETQYF. The CDR3 DNA reads as TGTGCCAGCAGTGAATGGGGACAGGGGGGCGAGACCCAGTACTTC.

The V call is TRBV7-8, the J call TRBJ2-7; D is undetermined. Between the trimmed V and J ends, which lost 5 bases and 0 bases, there was a span of 11 bases. The CDR3 is 14 residues long. Per the germline V gene, CDR1 is SGHVS and CDR2 is FQNEAQ. DNA of the CDR3: TGTGCCAGCAGCCCCCGACTTAACTCCTACGAGCAGTACTTC. As protein: CASSPRLNSYEQYF.

V gene TRBV5-6 combines with J gene TRBJ2-2; 7 bases agree with TRBD2. Trimming cost V 5 bases and J 3 bases; bases outside gene matches: 10. CDR1 and CDR2 (germline): SGHDT, YYEEEE. The CDR3 runs to 16 residues. DNA of the CDR3: TGTGCCAGCAGTTCCTTGGGGGAGGGCCACACCGGGGAGCTGTTTTTT. Residues: CASSSLGEGHTGELFF. Variable domain in full (rest from reference TRBV5-6 and TRBJ2-2): DAGVTQSPTHLIKTRGQQVTLRCSPKSGHDTVSWYQQALGQGPQFIFQYYEEEERQRGNFPDRFSGHQFPNYSSELNVNALLLGDSALYLCASSSLGEGHTGELFFGEGSRLTVL.

The rearrangement links TRBV28 to TRBJ1-5; the D gene is possibly TRBD1 (6 bases). V lost 5 bases to trimming and J lost 0 bases, with 11 bases between them. The CDR3 is 15 residues long. CDR1 and CDR2 from the germline V gene are MDHEN and SYDVKM. The CDR3 reads CASSADRSSNQPQHF. CDR3 sequence (DNA): TGTGCCAGCAGTGCTGACAGGAGTAGCAATCAGCCCCAGCATTTT.

The chain has TRBV6-6 and TRBJ2-5; the D gene is possibly TRBD2 (5 bases). V lost 2 bases to trimming and J lost 5 bases, with 15 bases between them. The CDR3 length is 15 residues. Germline V CDR1 and CDR2: MNHNY, SVGAGI (reference sequence). The CDR3 nucleotides are TGTGCCAGCAGTTACGAGGGCTCCGGTGGGGAGACCCAGTACTTC. Translating gives CASSYEGSGGETQYF.

The DNA of the CDR3 is TGTGCCAGCAGTTGGGGTCAGCAAGAGACCCAGTACTTC. This translates into CASSWGQQETQYF. V is TRBV27 and J is TRBJ2-5, with D uncertain. V lost 4 bases and J lost 2, with 8 bases in between. The CDR3 runs 13 residues. Germline V CDR1 and CDR2: MNHEY, SMNVEV (reference sequence).

The gene calls are TRBV5-1 and TRBJ2-7; 7 bases align to TRBD1. This CDR3 is 14 amino acids long. Germline values: CDR1 SGHRS, CDR2 YFSETQ. The V and J ends lost 4 bases and 2 bases, in that order; junction bases with no gene match: 6. CDR3 amino acids: CASSIRDRTYEQYF. The DNA for the CDR3 is TGCGCCAGCAGCATCCGGGACAGAACCTACGAGCAGTACTTC.

In this sample, this clone turned up once. The CDR3: CASSLLTDTEAFF. As DNA, the CDR3 is TGTGCCAGCAGCTTGCTTACAGACACTGAAGCTTTCTTT. The chain uses TRBV11-1 and TRBJ1-1, with D unclear. Trimming pared 3 bases from V and 3 bases from J, leaving 8 bases between. Germline CDR1 and CDR2: SGHAT and FQDESV (reference sequence). This CDR3 contains 13 residues.

The chain employs TRBV28 and TRBJ1-4, with D tentatively TRBD1 (5 bases). CDR1 MDHEN and CDR2 SYDVKM come from the germline V gene. The CDR3 runs 14 residues. Trimming removed 2 bases from V and 7 bases from J, with 11 bases in between. CDR3 DNA: TGTGCCAGCAGTTTAGTCAGGGAGGGTGAAAAACTGTTTTTT. Protein: CASSLVREGEKLFF.

This clone was found once. The genes are TRBV28 and TRBJ1-5, with D possibly being TRBD1 (6 bases). CDR3 length: 15 residues. Trimming removed 5 bases from V and 11 bases from J, with 22 bases in between. Germline V gene sequence: CDR1 MDHEN, CDR2 SYDVKM. The CDR3 bases are TGTGCCAGCAGTCTCAGACAGGTGGGGGCGGTGACCCAGCATTTT. Its translation: CASSLRQVGAVTQHF. Variable domain in full (rest from reference TRBV28 and TRBJ1-5): DVKVTQSSRYLVKRTGEKVFLECVQDMDHENMFWYRQDPGLGLRLIYFSYDVKMKEKGDIPEGYSVSREKKERFSLILESASTNQTSMYLCASSLRQVGAVTQHFGDGTRLSIL.

The chain links TRBV4-1 to TRBJ2-7, with 14 nucleotides matching TRBD2. V shed 4 bases, J shed 0 bases, and the junction held 2 bases outside the gene matches. The CDR3 loop spans 16 amino acids. Looked up from germline, CDR1 is MGHRA and CDR2 is YSYEKL. CDR3 in DNA: TGCGCCAGCAGCCTCGGGACTAGCGGGAGCTCCTACGAGCAGTACTTC. Residues: CASSLGTSGSSYEQYF.